A selection of T cell receptor beta chains follows, all from one sample in a study of beta chain features in type 1 diabetes. Sequenced by immunoSEQ multiplex PCR; TCRdb stores in-frame clones only, minus some. The sample includes 230,000 or so clones, approximately 16% of them seen just once. Source material: naive CD4+ T cells from blood. The receptor source for this set is a man aged 25-45 years with type 1 diabetes. Both conserved end residues are part of each CDR3. A D gene is named only where the DNA matches it firmly. Size is stated for part of the rows, as once, few or many counts, or as a class when the clone is expanded.

len	j_gene	abundance	v_gene	d_gene	CDR3aa	CDR3nt
17	TRBJ2-1	.	TRBV11-2	TRBD2	CASSLGTAGTAYNEQFF	TGTGCCAGCAGCTTGGGTACAGCGGGGACGGCCTACAATGAGCAGTTCTTC
18	TRBJ2-1	few	TRBV14	TRBD2	CASSQDWLAGGPYNEQFF	TGTGCCAGCAGCCAAGATTGGCTAGCGGGAGGGCCCTACAATGAGCAGTTCTTC
13	TRBJ1-2	few	TRBV27	.	CASSGPANYGYTF	TGTGCCAGCAGTGGACCCGCTAACTATGGCTACACCTTC
14	TRBJ2-1	few	TRBV7-2	.	CASSPGGRYNEQFF	TGTGCCAGCAGCCCTGGGGGCAGGTACAATGAGCAGTTCTTC
13	TRBJ2-7	.	TRBV14	TRBD1	CASRGQGAREQYF	TGTGCCAGCCGAGGACAGGGGGCGCGTGAGCAGTACTTC
15	TRBJ1-3	.	TRBV2	.	CASSVTGSSGNTIYF	TGTGCCAGCAGTGTCACAGGGAGCTCTGGAAACACCATATATTTT
16	TRBJ1-1	few	TRBV27	.	CASRPPGSLRSTEAFF	TGTGCCAGCAGACCACCGGGGTCTCTGAGGAGCACTGAAGCTTTCTTT
13	TRBJ1-1	.	TRBV30	.	CAIKGYGVTEAFF	TGTGCTATAAAGGGGTACGGTGTCACTGAAGCTTTCTTT
16	TRBJ2-1	few	TRBV6-4	TRBD2	CASSIRTSGANNEQFF	TGTGCCAGCAGTATCCGGACTAGCGGAGCCAACAATGAGCAGTTCTTC
11	TRBJ2-5	few	TRBV20-1	TRBD2	CGPGGSETQYF	TGCGGGCCGGGAGGCTCGGAGACCCAGTACTTC
11	TRBJ2-7	.	TRBV14	.	CASSQGDEQYF	TGTGCCAGCAGCCAAGGCGATGAGCAGTACTTC
14	TRBJ1-2	few	TRBV6-5	TRBD1	CASSYGTGGKGYTF	TGTGCCAGCAGTTACGGGACAGGGGGCAAAGGCTACACCTTC
12	TRBJ2-1	few	TRBV7-9	.	CASSLRVNEQFF	TGTGCCAGCAGCCTCCGGGTCAATGAGCAGTTCTTC
16	TRBJ1-2	.	TRBV23-1	TRBD1	CASSQSLRGLSYGYTF	TGCGCCAGCAGTCAATCCCTCAGGGGGCTGAGCTATGGCTACACCTTC
16	TRBJ2-1	.	TRBV10-3	.	CAISESRDIEGNEQFF	TGTGCCATCAGTGAGTCCCGGGACATCGAGGGCAATGAGCAGTTCTTC
15	TRBJ2-5	few	TRBV5-4	.	CARSSGLVAQETQYF	TGTGCCCGCAGCAGTGGGCTCGTAGCTCAAGAGACCCAGTACTTC
10	TRBJ2-5	few	TRBV20-1	.	CSASKETQYF	TGCAGTGCGAGCAAAGAGACCCAGTACTTC
15	TRBJ2-1	few	TRBV9	TRBD2	CASSVEREIYNEQFF	TGTGCCAGCAGCGTAGAGCGGGAAATCTACAATGAGCAGTTCTTC
15	TRBJ2-5	few	TRBV25-1	TRBD1	CASSERAGGLETQYF	TGTGCCAGCAGTGAGCGAGCAGGGGGCTTAGAGACCCAGTACTTC
16	TRBJ2-3	.	TRBV7-9	.	CASSTREYLRGDTQYF	TGTGCCAGCAGCACCCGGGAGTACCTCCGCGGGGATACGCAGTATTTT
12	TRBJ1-2	.	TRBV28	.	CASSLRAYGYTF	TGTGCCAGCAGTTTGAGGGCCTATGGCTACACCTTC
14	TRBJ2-1	few	TRBV18	TRBD2	CASSAPGGYNEQFF	TGTGCCAGCTCAGCCCCGGGAGGGTACAATGAGCAGTTCTTC
17	TRBJ2-1	few	TRBV7-9	TRBD2	CASSLELTSTRNNEQFF	TGTGCCAGCAGCTTAGAGTTGACTAGCACAAGGAACAATGAGCAGTTCTTC
13	TRBJ2-5	few	TRBV7-2	.	CASSLAHQETQYF	TGTGCCAGCAGCTTAGCTCACCAAGAGACCCAGTACTTC
14	TRBJ2-4	few	TRBV7-2	.	CASSLDTGEGIQYF	TGTGCCAGCAGCTTAGATACAGGGGAGGGCATTCAGTACTTC
16	TRBJ2-3	few	TRBV4-1	.	CASSQVTGRSTDTQYF	TGCGCCAGCAGCCAAGTGACAGGACGAAGCACAGATACGCAGTATTTT
14	TRBJ2-1	once	TRBV25-1	TRBD1	CATAMDRGYNEQFF	TGTGCCACTGCAATGGACAGGGGTTACAATGAGCAGTTCTTC
17	TRBJ2-2	.	TRBV27	.	CASSPPWGRANTGELFF	TGTGCCAGCAGTCCTCCTTGGGGACGTGCGAACACCGGGGAGCTGTTTTTT
21	TRBJ2-4	.	TRBV23-1	.	CASSQYTLGTSRALAKNIQYF	TGCGCCAGCAGTCAATACACTCTCGGGACCTCACGGGCACTAGCCAAAAACATTCAGTACTTC
15	TRBJ1-2	.	TRBV27	.	CASSGNRATGYGYTF	TGTGCCAGCTCGGGAAACAGGGCGACGGGCTATGGCTACACCTTC
14	TRBJ2-5	.	TRBV10-3	TRBD2	CAIGPREGPETQYF	TGTGCCATCGGCCCGCGGGAGGGCCCAGAGACCCAGTACTTC
15	TRBJ2-7	few	TRBV27	TRBD1	CASSPQGVRVYEQYF	TGTGCCAGCAGTCCCCAGGGGGTACGAGTCTACGAGCAGTACTTC
10	TRBJ2-2	few	TRBV20-1	.	CSAKGGELFF	TGCAGTGCTAAGGGCGGGGAGCTGTTTTTT
17	TRBJ2-7	.	TRBV25-1	.	CASSESGGGGKVYEQYF	TGTGCCAGCAGTGAGTCAGGCGGCGGCGGGAAGGTCTACGAGCAGTACTTC
14	TRBJ2-4	.	TRBV6-5	TRBD1	CASMRDRGSMAQYF	TGTGCCAGTATGCGGGACAGGGGTTCAATGGCACAGTACTTC
14	TRBJ2-6	.	TRBV9	.	CASSVTSGANVLTF	TGTGCCAGCAGCGTAACCTCTGGGGCCAACGTCCTGACTTTC
13	TRBJ2-3	few	TRBV29-1	.	CSHGTAYTDTQYF	TGCAGCCACGGGACTGCTTACACAGATACGCAGTATTTT
15	TRBJ1-2	.	TRBV7-2	TRBD1	CASSHGTAANYGYTF	TGTGCCAGCAGCCACGGGACAGCGGCTAACTATGGCTACACCTTC
12	TRBJ2-7	.	TRBV28	.	CASSAGTYEQYF	TGTGCCAGCAGTGCTGGTACCTACGAGCAGTACTTC
14	TRBJ2-5	.	TRBV30	TRBD2	CAWSVRSGGAAQYF	TGTGCCTGGAGTGTACGTTCCGGGGGGGCAGCCCAGTACTTC
12	TRBJ2-7	few	TRBV19	.	CASSIADNEQYF	TGTGCCAGTAGTATAGCAGACAACGAGCAGTACTTC
15	TRBJ2-7	few	TRBV7-6	.	CASSQMAVSSYEQYF	TGTGCCAGCAGCCAGATGGCAGTTAGCTCCTACGAGCAGTACTTC
12	TRBJ2-1	.	TRBV29-1	TRBD2	CSVAASGNEQFF	TGCAGCGTTGCTGCTAGCGGCAATGAGCAGTTCTTC
16	TRBJ2-1	few	TRBV9	.	CASSARPNGTYNEQFF	TGTGCCAGCAGCGCCCGGCCGAACGGCACCTACAATGAGCAGTTCTTC
14	TRBJ1-3	.	TRBV30	.	CAWSVLAGGNTIYF	TGTGCCTGGAGTGTACTTGCTGGGGGAAACACCATATATTTT
13	TRBJ2-2	.	TRBV18	.	CASSPGFTGELFF	TGTGCCAGCTCACCAGGGTTCACCGGGGAGCTGTTTTTT
16	TRBJ2-1	few	TRBV23-1	.	CASSQYRGESYNEQFF	TGCGCCAGCAGTCAATATAGGGGTGAGTCCTACAATGAGCAGTTCTTC
13	TRBJ2-7	few	TRBV23-1	.	CASSRSQSPEQYF	TGCGCCAGCAGTCGGTCGCAGAGCCCTGAGCAGTACTTC
15	TRBJ2-7	few	TRBV27	.	CASSFKGSYSYEQYF	TGTGCCAGCAGTTTTAAGGGGTCTTACTCCTACGAGCAGTACTTC
14	TRBJ2-5	.	TRBV28	.	CASSPGPSRGTQYF	TGTGCCAGCAGTCCGGGACCATCCCGGGGGACCCAGTACTTC
13	TRBJ2-5	few	TRBV2	.	CASKAGRMETQYF	TGTGCCAGCAAGGCGGGACGGATGGAGACCCAGTACTTC
13	TRBJ2-3	.	TRBV29-1	.	CTGSDLPGDTQYF	TGCACTGGGTCTGACCTACCCGGGGATACGCAGTATTTT
13	TRBJ2-1	few	TRBV7-2	.	CASSLGTHNEQFF	TGTGCCAGCAGCCTCGGGACTCACAATGAGCAGTTCTTC